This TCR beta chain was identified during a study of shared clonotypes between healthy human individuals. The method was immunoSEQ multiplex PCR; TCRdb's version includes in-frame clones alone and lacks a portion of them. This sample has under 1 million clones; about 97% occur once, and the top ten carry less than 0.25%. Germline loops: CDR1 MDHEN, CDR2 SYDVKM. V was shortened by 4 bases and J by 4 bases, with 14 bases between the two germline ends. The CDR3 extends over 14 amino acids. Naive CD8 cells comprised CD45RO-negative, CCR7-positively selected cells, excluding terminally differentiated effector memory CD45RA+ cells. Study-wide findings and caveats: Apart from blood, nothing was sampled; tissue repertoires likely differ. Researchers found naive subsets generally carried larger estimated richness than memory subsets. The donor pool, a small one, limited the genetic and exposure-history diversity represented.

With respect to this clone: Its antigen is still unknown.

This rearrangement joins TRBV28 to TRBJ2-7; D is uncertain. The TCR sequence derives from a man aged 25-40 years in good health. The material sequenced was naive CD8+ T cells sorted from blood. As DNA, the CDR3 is TGTGCCAGCAGTTCCCTAAGGAGAGCTTACGAGCAGTACTTC. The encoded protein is CASSSLRRAYEQYF.